This T cell receptor beta chain was captured by sequencing in a study of Ad26.COV2.S vaccination and SARS-CoV-2 variants. Produced via immunoSEQ multiplex PCR; TCRdb's table is partial and in-frame only. The sample lists about 400,000 clones, approximately 89% occurring once. Treatment meaning: roughly 20 received Ad26.COV2.S at low or high dose, single or two shots; roughly five received placebo; per-sample allocation not given. Each sample was drawn 63 days after the first injection (of vaccine or placebo). Donation came from an adult in Boston who was aged 18-55 years. The V gene lost 3 bases and the J gene lost 5 bases, with 11 bases spanning the gap. Per germline, CDR1 SQVTM and CDR2 ANQGSEA. This CDR3 region has 12 residues.

The TCR originated in a person between 18 and 59 years old who received the Ad26.COV2.S COVID-19 vaccine or a placebo. The chain carries TRBV29-1 and TRBJ2-7, with D maybe TRBD2 (5 bases). This sample comprised peripheral blood, obtained in a trial of Ad26.COV2.S vaccine versus placebo. CDR3 nucleotides: TGCAGCGTTGAGGTAGCGCCGAACGAGCAGTACTTC. It translates to CSVEVAPNEQYF.